The 11 T cell receptor beta chains below all came from one sample that was sequenced in a study of blood T cell repertoires in COVID-19 (dated by TCRdb to about 2020). Library method: the immunoSEQ multiplex PCR assay. Sourced from immuneACCESS, this table was stored by TCRdb with only in-frame sequences that have V and J called. A share of the clones is absent; for the studies checked, an unresolved V gene accounts for under half, and the remainder has no known explanation. This sample is represented by more than 200,000 clones; just over 85% of them were singletons. The ten largest clones represent around 1.7% of the sample. Sequenced material: PBMCs or T cells enriched from blood (not recorded which). These TCRs come from a man in his forties or fifties who had recovered from COVID-19.

This chain joins TRBV7-9 and TRBJ2-1, with TRBD1 as a possible D gene (6 bases). Germline V gene lookup returns CDR1 SEHNR and CDR2 FQNEAQ (reference sequence). V lost 5 bases and J lost 4, with 15 bases in between. The CDR3 covers 15 residues. The CDR3 spells CASSRPGQPYNEQFF. CDR3 DNA: TGTGCCAGCAGCCGCCCGGGACAACCTTACAATGAGCAGTTCTTC.

V usage is TRBV18 and J usage is TRBJ1-1, with a weak D call TRBD1 (5 bases). V lost 1 base, J lost 3 bases, and 18 bases lay in between. Looked up from germline, CDR1 is KGHSH and CDR2 is LQKENI. CDR3 length equals 17 residues. The CDR3 bases are TGTGCCAGCTCACCACGTTTTGGGGCCGGTTCGGACACTGAAGCTTTCTTT. This sequence encodes CASSPRFGAGSDTEAFF.

The genes are TRBV30 and TRBJ2-3, with 15 bases aligning to TRBD2. V was clipped by 4 bases and J by 5 bases; unmatched bases: 7. CDR3 length: 16 residues. Per the germline V gene, CDR1 is GTSNPN and CDR2 is SVGIG (reference sequence). DNA for the CDR3: TGTGCCTGGACACTAGGACTAGCGGGGGGGCAAGATACGCAGTATTTT. It is translated as CAWTLGLAGGQDTQYF. Full variable domain (remainder filled in from reference TRBV30 and TRBJ2-3): SQTIHQWPATLVQPVGSPLSLECTVEGTSNPNLYWYRQAAGRGLQLLFYSVGIGQISSEVPQNLSASRPQDRQFILSSKKLLLSDSGFYLCAWTLGLAGGQDTQYFGPGTRLTVL.

The rearrangement links TRBV4-2 to TRBJ1-6, with 9 bases fitting TRBD1. V dropped 0 bases and J dropped 10; count of bases not matched to a gene: 7. The CDR3 consists of 16 residues. The germline CDR1 and CDR2 sequences are LGHNA and YNFKEQ. Here the CDR3 reads CASSQEMDRGGSPLHF. The CDR3 DNA reads as TGTGCCAGCAGCCAAGAAATGGACAGGGGAGGATCACCCCTCCACTTT.

In DNA form, the CDR3 reads TGTGCCAGCAGCACCCGCTGGGACAGCTCCTACAATGAGCAGTTCTTC. Residues: CASSTRWDSSYNEQFF. The V gene is TRBV11-3, the J gene TRBJ2-1; 7 bases are a match to TRBD1. The germline gives CDR1 SGHNT, CDR2 YENEEA. Trimming cost V 5 bases and J 0 bases; bases outside gene matches: 7. CDR3 length: 16 amino acids.

The chain links TRBV4-2 to TRBJ2-7; 7 bases align to TRBD2. CDR1 is LGHNA, CDR2 YNFKEQ, per germline. The CDR3 is 16 residues long. After removal of 3 bases from V and 4 bases from J, the junction contained 12 bases not matched to a gene. CDR3 DNA: TGTGCCAGCAGCCACCCCGGCGGCGGGGGTACTTACGAGCAGTACTTC. Its translation: CASSHPGGGGTYEQYF.

The table lists this clone with a few counts. The chain uses TRBV11-2 and TRBJ2-7; 9 bases are a match to TRBD1. The ends lost 3 bases at V and 0 bases at J; junction bases unmatched: 9. This CDR3 is 17 amino acids long. Germline assignment: CDR1 SGHAT and CDR2 FQNNGV. Here the CDR3 reads CASSFPPWDRASYEQYF. In nucleotides, the CDR3 is TGTGCCAGCAGCTTCCCCCCCTGGGACAGGGCCTCCTACGAGCAGTACTTC.

The chain links TRBV3-1 (or the pseudogene TRBV3-2) to TRBJ2-1, with 14 bases aligning to TRBD2. Trimming at V came to 0 bases and at J to 6 bases, leaving 4 bases not matched to a gene. From germline, CDR1 is LGHDT and CDR2 YNNKEL (reference sequence). This CDR3 region has 17 residues. The CDR3 is CASSQEGLAGAGNEQFF. CDR3 DNA: TGTGCCAGCAGCCAAGAGGGACTAGCGGGGGCAGGCAATGAGCAGTTCTTC.

The V call is TRBV3-1 (or the pseudogene TRBV3-2), the J call TRBJ2-7; D possibly corresponds to TRBD1 (5 bases). Germline-derived CDR1 and CDR2 are LGHDT and YNNKEL (reference sequence). The CDR3 is 16 residues long. Trimming stripped 0 bases from V and 5 bases from J, with 17 bases between. The CDR3, as DNA: TGTGCCAGCAGCCAAGAGAGGTACACAGGTGGTGACGAGCAGTACTTC. Translating gives CASSQERYTGGDEQYF.

The table lists this clone with a few counts. The CDR3 loop is CATKLHAGPSYEQYF. Here the CDR3 DNA reads TGTGCCACCAAACTACACGCGGGGCCCTCCTACGAGCAGTACTTC. This sequence joins TRBV6-4 and TRBJ2-7, with D perhaps TRBD2 (6 bases). V was cut by 10 bases and J by 0 bases, with 19 bases left in between. This CDR3 contains 15 residues. The V gene's germline CDR1 is MRHNA and CDR2 SNTAGT.

The chain is built from TRBV6-5 and TRBJ1-1, with a possible D match to TRBD1 (6 bases). Germline V CDR1 and CDR2: MNHEY, SVGAGI. V lost 5 bases, J lost 5 bases, and 18 bases lay in between. This CDR3 comprises 15 residues. The CDR3 DNA follows: TGTGCCAGCAGTAGACCGGGACACGAGACGACTGAAGCTTTCTTT. Translation gives CASSRPGHETTEAFF.